The source of this T cell receptor beta chain is a study of T cell responses to AZD1222 COVID-19 vaccine. Study-wide findings and caveats: Regions 160-218 and 743-854 dominated among vaccine-associated CD4 TCRs spanning spike. Spike-specific TCR breadth and depth both grew after two AZD1222 doses. Reportedly, nearly half of unique spike TCRs recognized epitopes outside B.1.351/B.1.1.7 mutations.

The V and J ends lost 0 bases and 6 bases, in that order; junction bases with no gene match: 15. The CDR3 length is 18 residues. The germline V gene has CDR1 LNHDA and CDR2 SQIVND (reference sequence). The table lists this clone with a count of one. Its specificity is unknown. The repertoire was sequenced with immunoSEQ multiplex PCR; TCRdb's copy has only in-frame clones and lacks some. The table includes about 54,000 clones, around 84% detected once. This clonotype was obtained from an adult in good health. The V and J genes are TRBV19 and TRBJ1-2; 8 bases line up with TRBD1. Sequencing was performed on peripheral blood, taken on day 0 of AZD1222 vaccination. CDR3 region: CASSIDGPWTGTTHGYTF. The DNA of the CDR3 is TGTGCCAGTAGTATAGATGGCCCCTGGACAGGGACGACGCATGGCTACACCTTC.